Detailed here is one T cell receptor (beta chain). Amplification of TCR beta CDR3 regions used RNA transcripts. Amplification began with first-round RT-PCR using HTBI primers, then second-round multiplex PCR was performed. TCRdb independently ran MiXCR on the multiplex PCR reads; one entry per CDR3 protein. The sample lists around 400,000 distinct CDR3 sequences, approximately 20% occurring once. This specimen comes from a study of Graves' ophthalmopathy and Graves' hyperthyroidism. V was clipped by 4 bases and J by 5 bases, with 14 bases between them. This CDR3 region has 14 residues. The source of this sequence is a woman aged 18-35 years with Graves' ophthalmopathy. V and J are TRBV12-3 or TRBV12-4 and TRBJ2-5, with D perhaps TRBD1 or TRBD2 (5 bases each). Sequenced input: peripheral blood. As DNA, the CDR3 is TGTGCCAGCAGTTGGGACGGGGCCCGGGAGACCCAGTACTTC. Amino acid sequence: CASSWDGARETQYF.